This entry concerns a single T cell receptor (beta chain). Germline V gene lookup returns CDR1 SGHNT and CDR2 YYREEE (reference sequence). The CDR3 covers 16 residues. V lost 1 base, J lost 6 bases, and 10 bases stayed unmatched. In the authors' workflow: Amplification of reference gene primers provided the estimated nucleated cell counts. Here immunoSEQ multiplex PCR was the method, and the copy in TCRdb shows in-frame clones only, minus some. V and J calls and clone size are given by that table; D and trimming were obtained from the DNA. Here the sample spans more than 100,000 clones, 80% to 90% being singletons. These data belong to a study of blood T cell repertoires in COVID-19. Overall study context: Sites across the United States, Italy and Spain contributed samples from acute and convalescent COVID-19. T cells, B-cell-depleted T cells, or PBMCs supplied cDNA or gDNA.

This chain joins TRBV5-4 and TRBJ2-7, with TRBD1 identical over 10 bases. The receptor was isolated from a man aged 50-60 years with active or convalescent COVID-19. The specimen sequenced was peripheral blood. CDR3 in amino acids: CASSLNPRDRGPEQYF. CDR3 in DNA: TGTGCCAGCAGCTTGAATCCTCGGGACAGGGGTCCCGAGCAGTACTTC.